The 31 T cell receptor beta chains in this list originate from one sample, sequenced in a study of cytomegalovirus exposure and HLA in healthy donors. The PCR was carried out with 60 Vbeta primers and 13 Jbeta primers. The protocol was immunoSEQ multiplex PCR, while the TCRdb copy is restricted to in-frame clones and leaves out a portion. Its table lists tens of thousands of clones. The sequencing input was PBMCs. The receptors here all came from a woman aged 45-59 years in good health and CMV-seropositive.

The gene calls are TRBV18 and TRBJ2-5; D gene unclear. Germline V gives CDR1 KGHSH, CDR2 LQKENI. Trimming removed 6 bases from V and 0 bases from J, with 5 bases in between. The CDR3 runs 12 residues. The CDR3 here is CASSRDQETQYF. The CDR3, as DNA: TGTGCCAGCTCCCGGGACCAAGAGACCCAGTACTTC.

The V call is TRBV18, the J call TRBJ1-1; D remains unclear. Germline V gene lookup returns CDR1 KGHSH and CDR2 LQKENI. V lost 4 bases to trimming and J lost 1 base, with 4 bases between them. This CDR3 spans 12 amino acids. CDR3 sequence (DNA): TGTGCCAGCTCACTCGGGAACACTGAAGCTTTCTTT. Encoded protein: CASSLGNTEAFF. Together with reference TRBV18 and TRBJ1-1, the CDR3 gives the full variable domain: NAGVMQNPRHLVRRRGQEARLRCSPMKGHSHVYWYRQLPEEGLKFMVYLQKENIIDESGMPKERFSAEFPKEGPSILRIQQVVRGDSAAYFCASSLGNTEAFFGQGTRLTVV.

The CDR3 protein is CASSLGLAKNIQYF. The CDR3, as DNA: TGTGCCAGCAGCTTAGGTCTAGCCAAAAACATTCAGTACTTC. The rearrangement links TRBV7-2 to TRBJ2-4; D gene uncertain. Trimming left V 1 base short and J 0 bases short, with 4 bases between. This CDR3 is built from 14 residues. Germline V CDR1 and CDR2: SGHTA, FQGNSA.

This rearrangement joins TRBV4-2 to TRBJ1-1; D is ambiguous. Germline V gene lookup returns CDR1 LGHNA and CDR2 YNFKEQ. This CDR3 has 16 amino acids. V lost 1 base and J 2 bases, leaving 14 bases between the germline ends. The CDR3 DNA follows: TGTGCCAGCAGCCAAGTCCCGACACAGATCAACACTGAAGCTTTCTTT. Residues: CASSQVPTQINTEAFF.

V usage is TRBV18 and J usage is TRBJ1-2; D might be TRBD1 (5 bases). V was clipped by 6 bases and J by 7 bases, with 18 bases between them. Germline assignment: CDR1 KGHSH and CDR2 LQKENI. This CDR3 has 14 residues. In DNA, the CDR3 is TGTGCCAGCTCTCCAGATCCTCAGGGTCCTGGCTACACCTTC. Protein sequence: CASSPDPQGPGYTF.

The chain employs TRBV6-1 and TRBJ2-7; 9 nucleotides align to TRBD1. V lost 8 bases, J lost 4 bases, and 6 bases stayed unmatched. The CDR3 runs to 13 residues. Germline CDR1 is MNHNS and CDR2 is SASEGT. The CDR3 bases are TGTGCCAGCCTAGACAGGGGGTTGTACGAGCAGTACTTC. This translates into CASLDRGLYEQYF.

The V gene is TRBV19, the J gene TRBJ2-3; 8 nucleotides align to TRBD2. Germline V gives CDR1 LNHDA, CDR2 SQIVND (reference sequence). With V trimmed by 1 base and J by 2 bases, 2 bases remained unmatched. There are 15 residues in the CDR3. CDR3 protein: CASSIGAGDTDTQYF. CDR3 nucleotides: TGTGCCAGTAGTATAGGAGCGGGAGACACAGATACGCAGTATTTT.

The V and J genes are TRBV7-9 and TRBJ2-1; D uncertain. CDR3 length equals 13 residues. V was shortened by 6 bases and J by 4 bases, with 10 bases between the two germline ends. The germline V gene encodes CDR1 SEHNR and CDR2 FQNEAQ (reference sequence). For the CDR3, the DNA is TGTGCCAGCAGACCTGACGGGTACAATGAGCAGTTCTTC. It is translated as CASRPDGYNEQFF.

V usage is TRBV7-6 and J usage is TRBJ1-1, with D unresolved. The germline V gene encodes CDR1 SGHVS and CDR2 FNYEAQ. V lost 5 bases to trimming and J lost 1 base, with 11 bases between them. This CDR3 region has 14 residues. DNA for the CDR3: TGTGCCAGCAGCCCCACAGTGGGGAACACTGAAGCTTTCTTT. Amino acids: CASSPTVGNTEAFF.

This rearrangement joins TRBV6-1 to TRBJ2-5; maybe TRBD2 (6 bases). Deletions cut 7 bases from V and 5 bases from J, with 20 bases between. CDR3 length: 15 amino acids. Germline CDR1 reads MNHNS; CDR2 reads SASEGT. The CDR3 bases are TGTGCCAGCACCCTCACCCGCCCGGCGGGGGAGACCCAGTACTTC. This sequence encodes CASTLTRPAGETQYF.

This chain connects TRBV7-2 to TRBJ1-1; D is unclear. V lost 2 bases to trimming and J lost 0 bases, with 16 bases between them. Germline V gene data show CDR1 as SGHTA and CDR2 as FQGNSA. This CDR3 is built from 17 residues. The CDR3 sequence: CASSLKLLTNMNTEAFF. CDR3 DNA: TGTGCCAGCAGCTTAAAACTGCTGACTAACATGAACACTGAAGCTTTCTTT.

The chain has TRBV15 and TRBJ2-7; TRBD1 aligns across 9 bases. The V gene's germline CDR1 is LNHNV and CDR2 YYDKDF (reference sequence). The CDR3 totals 16 residues. Germline trimming cut 5 bases from V and 0 bases from J; bases unmatched to any gene: 8. CDR3 sequence (DNA): TGTGCCACCAGCTCCCTCCCGGGACAGGGCTCCTACGAGCAGTACTTC. As protein: CATSSLPGQGSYEQYF.

The chain has TRBV28 and TRBJ2-2, with D unresolved. The V and J ends lost 6 bases and 1 base respectively, with 6 bases between them. This CDR3 spans 13 amino acids. CDR1 and CDR2 from the germline V gene are MDHEN and SYDVKM. The CDR3 region is CASSDWNTGELFF. CDR3 sequence (DNA): TGTGCCAGCAGCGACTGGAACACCGGGGAGCTGTTTTTT.

The chain uses TRBV7-9 and TRBJ1-1, with TRBD1 identical over 9 bases. The CDR3 runs 15 residues. V shed 5 bases and J 2 bases; nucleotides not matched to a gene: 6. The germline V gene has CDR1 SEHNR and CDR2 FQNEAQ (reference sequence). This CDR3 is CASSHSDRGNTEAFF. CDR3 coding DNA: TGTGCCAGCAGCCACTCGGACAGGGGAAACACTGAAGCTTTCTTT.

V gene TRBV5-4 combines with J gene TRBJ2-1; 10 bases agree with TRBD2. V lost 0 bases, J lost 5 bases, and 8 bases stayed unmatched. The CDR3 totals 17 residues. The germline gives CDR1 SGHNT, CDR2 YYREEE (reference sequence). This CDR3 is CASSLVSLAGDNNEQFF. For the CDR3, the DNA is TGTGCCAGCAGCTTGGTTAGTCTAGCGGGGGACAACAATGAGCAGTTCTTC.

The genes are TRBV20-1 and TRBJ1-5; D is unresolved. V lost 6 bases to trimming and J lost 12 bases, with 15 bases between them. Germline loops: CDR1 DFQATT, CDR2 SNEGSKA (reference sequence). The CDR3 is 11 residues long. Here the CDR3 DNA reads TGCAGTGCCCTCGCCTTCGGGGACCAGCATTTT. Amino acids: CSALAFGDQHF.

The CDR3 DNA reads TGCGCCAGCAGCTTCGGACAGAGCTATGGCTACACCTTC. This translates into CASSFGQSYGYTF. V usage is TRBV5-1 and J usage is TRBJ1-2; D is possibly TRBD1 (6 bases). The V gene lost 2 bases and the J gene lost 4 bases, with 9 bases spanning the gap. Germline V gives CDR1 SGHRS, CDR2 YFSETQ. The CDR3 has 13 amino acids. The full variable domain, its missing parts supplied by reference TRBV5-1 and TRBJ1-2, is KAGVTQTPRYLIKTRGQQVTLSCSPISGHRSVSWYQQTPGQGLQFLFEYFSETQRNKGNFPGRFSGRQFSNSRSEMNVSTLELGDSALYLCASSFGQSYGYTFGSGTRLTVV.

The chain links TRBV5-1 to TRBJ1-3; TRBD1 agrees at 7 bases. Germline CDR1 reads SGHRS; CDR2 reads YFSETQ. The CDR3 is 17 residues long. V lost 0 bases, J lost 0 bases, and 6 bases stayed unmatched. CDR3 nucleotides: TGCGCCAGCAGCTTGGGGACAGGTGCAAGCTCTGGAAACACCATATATTTT. This sequence encodes CASSLGTGASSGNTIYF.

A remark on this clone: The junction shows a germline mismatch at one end, possibly a read error. The chain employs TRBV5-1 and TRBJ2-7; tentatively, D is TRBD1 (6 bases). CDR1 SGHRS and CDR2 YFSETQ come from the germline V gene. The length of the CDR3 is 14 residues. The CDR3 here is CASGLVSGDYEQYF. The CDR3 region has the DNA TGCGCCAGCGGCTTGGTGTCAGGGGACTACGAGCAGTACTTC. Filled out from reference TRBV5-1 and TRBJ2-7, the complete variable domain reads KAGVTQTPRYLIKTRGQQVTLSCSPISGHRSVSWYQQTPGQGLQFLFEYFSETQRNKGNFPGRFSGRQFSNSRSEMNVSTLELGDSALYLCASGLVSGDYEQYFGPGTRLTVT.

V usage is TRBV28 and J usage is TRBJ2-7, with a tentative D call TRBD1 (7 bases). V lost 7 bases to trimming and J lost 2 bases, with 21 bases between them. Germline lookup yields CDR1 MDHEN and CDR2 SYDVKM. The length of the CDR3 is 16 residues. This CDR3 is CASNLGRGVGAYEQYF. In DNA, the CDR3 is TGTGCCAGCAACCTTGGCAGGGGGGTAGGGGCCTACGAGCAGTACTTC.

CDR3 amino acids: CASSLVGQGGDGYTF. The CDR3, as DNA: TGTGCCAGCAGCTTAGTGGGACAGGGAGGGGACGGCTACACCTTC. The chain carries TRBV11-2 and TRBJ1-2, with 9 bases fitting TRBD1. CDR1 SGHAT and CDR2 FQNNGV come from the germline V gene. The CDR3 loop spans 15 amino acids. Trimming cost V 1 base and J 8 bases; bases outside gene matches: 8. Based on the CDR3 plus reference TRBV11-2 and TRBJ1-2, the full variable domain is EAGVAQSPRYKIIEKRQSVAFWCNPISGHATLYWYQQILGQGPKLLIQFQNNGVVDDSQLPKDRFSAERLKGVDSTLKIQPAKLEDSAVYLCASSLVGQGGDGYTFGSGTRLTVV.

The J gene is TRBJ2-1, the V gene TRBV5-1; perhaps TRBD2 as D (7 bases). V was pared by 0 bases and J by 7 bases, with 17 bases between. Germline-derived CDR1 and CDR2 are SGHRS and YFSETQ. The CDR3 runs to 16 residues. Written as DNA, the CDR3 is TGCGCCAGCAGCTTGGCTGGGGGGGGGCATGCTAATGAGCAGTTCTTC. Translation gives CASSLAGGGHANEQFF.

This rearrangement joins TRBV6-6 to TRBJ1-2; 10 nucleotides agree with TRBD1. The CDR3 spans 16 residues. CDR1 MNHNY and CDR2 SVGAGI come from the germline V gene (reference sequence). Trimming removed 6 bases from V and 7 bases from J; junction bases left unmatched: 14. This CDR3 is CASSQDRGGPTFGYTF. The CDR3 nucleotides are TGTGCCAGCAGCCAGGACAGGGGGGGGCCTACTTTTGGCTACACCTTC.

This chain connects TRBV6-1 to TRBJ1-4; 9 nucleotides agree with TRBD1. The ends lost 5 bases at V and 4 bases at J; junction bases unmatched: 2. From germline, CDR1 is MNHNS and CDR2 SASEGT. The CDR3 loop spans 14 amino acids. This CDR3 is CASSLGQGNEKLFF. Written as DNA, the CDR3 is TGTGCCAGCAGTTTGGGACAGGGTAATGAAAAACTGTTTTTT.

This chain connects TRBV10-2 to TRBJ2-7; tentative D call: TRBD1 (6 bases). Per the germline V gene, CDR1 is WSHSY and CDR2 is SAAADI. V lost 4 bases to trimming and J lost 3 bases, with 19 bases between them. This CDR3 region has 16 residues. CDR3 nucleotides: TGCGCCAGCAGTGCGCCTACAGGGAGCTACTTCTACGAGCAGTACTTC. Protein product: CASSAPTGSYFYEQYF.

The chain links TRBV30 to TRBJ1-4, with unresolved D. V shed 1 base and J shed 8 bases, with 11 bases lying between them. CDR1 is GTSNPN and CDR2 is SVGIG in the germline V gene (reference sequence). The CDR3 is 13 amino acids. The CDR3 bases are TGTGCCTGGAGTGGGCGGACGGGGGAAAAACTGTTTTTT. Its translation is CAWSGRTGEKLFF. Supplemented by reference TRBV30 and TRBJ1-4, the full variable domain reads SQTIHQWPATLVQPVGSPLSLECTVEGTSNPNLYWYRQAAGRGLQLLFYSVGIGQISSEVPQNLSASRPQDRQFILSSKKLLLSDSGFYLCAWSGRTGEKLFFGSGTQLSVL.

The chain combines TRBV19 with TRBJ2-5; D may be TRBD2 (6 bases). Germline loops: CDR1 LNHDA, CDR2 SQIVND (reference sequence). Deletions cut 7 bases from V and 5 bases from J, with 14 bases between. This CDR3 has 13 amino acids. The CDR3 nucleotides are TGTGCCAGTACCCCCGGGGGACGGGAGACCCAGTACTTC. Translation: CASTPGGRETQYF.

The chain couples TRBV7-2 to TRBJ2-7, with no clear D. Germline values: CDR1 SGHTA, CDR2 FQGNSA. The CDR3 consists of 13 residues. V lost 3 bases and J 2 bases, leaving 8 bases between the germline ends. CDR3 region: CASSFELPYEQYF. The DNA for the CDR3 is TGTGCCAGCAGCTTCGAGCTCCCCTACGAGCAGTACTTC. The full variable domain, its missing parts supplied by reference TRBV7-2 and TRBJ2-7, is GAGVSQSPSNKVTEKGKDVELRCDPISGHTALYWYRQSLGQGLEFLIYFQGNSAPDKSGLPSDRFSAERTGGSVSTLTIQRTQQEDSAVYLCASSFELPYEQYFGPGTRLTVT.

This chain uses TRBV19 with TRBJ2-5; 8 bases match TRBD1. Germline V CDR1 and CDR2: LNHDA, SQIVND (reference sequence). With 2 bases clipped from V and 5 bases from J, the junction kept 7 bases outside the gene matches. The length of the CDR3 is 15 residues. DNA for the CDR3: TGTGCCAGTAGTATAAGGTCAGGGGGCCCGGAGACCCAGTACTTC. This encodes CASSIRSGGPETQYF. Based on the CDR3 plus reference TRBV19 and TRBJ2-5, the full variable domain is DGGITQSPKYLFRKEGQNVTLSCEQNLNHDAMYWYRQDPGQGLRLIYYSQIVNDFQKGDIAEGYSVSREKKESFPLTVTSAQKNPTAFYLCASSIRSGGPETQYFGPGTRLLVL.

The J gene is TRBJ2-5, the V gene TRBV28; unclear D gene. V lost 6 bases, J lost 5 bases, and 22 bases lay in between. Germline V gene sequence: CDR1 MDHEN, CDR2 SYDVKM. This CDR3 region has 16 residues. CDR3 amino acids: CASSGPRIKAGETQYF. The CDR3 DNA follows: TGTGCCAGCAGCGGCCCTCGGATTAAGGCCGGGGAGACCCAGTACTTC. Looking up the rest from reference TRBV28 and TRBJ2-5 gives the full variable domain: DVKVTQSSRYLVKRTGEKVFLECVQDMDHENMFWYRQDPGLGLRLIYFSYDVKMKEKGDIPEGYSVSREKKERFSLILESASTNQTSMYLCASSGPRIKAGETQYFGPGTRLLVL.

The chain carries TRBV9 and TRBJ1-6; D is undetermined. Germline V CDR1 and CDR2: SGDLS, YYNGEE. This CDR3 comprises 13 residues. V lost 1 base to trimming and J lost 10 bases, with 9 bases between them. CDR3 DNA: TGTGCCAGCAGCGTAACTGCGGAGTCACCCCTCCACTTT. It is translated as CASSVTAESPLHF.